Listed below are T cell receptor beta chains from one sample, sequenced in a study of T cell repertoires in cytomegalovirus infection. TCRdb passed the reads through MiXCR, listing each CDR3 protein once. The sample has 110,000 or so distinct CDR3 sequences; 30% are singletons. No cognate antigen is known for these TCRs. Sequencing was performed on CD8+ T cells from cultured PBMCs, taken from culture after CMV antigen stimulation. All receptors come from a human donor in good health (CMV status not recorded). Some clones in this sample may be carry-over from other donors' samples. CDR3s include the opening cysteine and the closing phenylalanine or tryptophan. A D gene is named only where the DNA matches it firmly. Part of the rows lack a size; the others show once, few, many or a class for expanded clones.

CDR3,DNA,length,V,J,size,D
CSARDRGGSYEQYF,TGCAGTGCTAGAGATCGGGGGGGTAGCTACGAGCAGTACTTC,14,TRBV20-1,TRBJ2-7,NA,TRBD2
CASSFPEETQYF,TGTGCCAGTAGTTTTCCGGAAGAGACCCAGTACTTC,12,TRBV19,TRBJ2-5,NA,NA
CASSPASGGANTQYF,TGTGCCAGCAGCCCAGCTAGCGGGGGGGCAAATACGCAGTATTTT,15,TRBV27,TRBJ2-3,once,TRBD2
CASSYSPEPARQFF,TGTGCCAGCAGTTACAGTCCAGAACCCGCTCGGCAGTTCTTC,14,TRBV6-6,TRBJ2-1,few,NA
CSARGRGRSYGYTF,TGCAGTGCTAGGGGACGGGGGAGGAGCTATGGCTACACCTTC,14,TRBV20-1,TRBJ1-2,NA,NA
CARGTSGGAGTDTQYF,TGTGCGCGCGGGACTAGCGGGGGGGCCGGGACAGATACGCAGTATTTT,16,TRBV2,TRBJ2-3,NA,TRBD2
CAISDGRGSSNEQFF,TGTGCCATCAGTGATGGACGGGGAAGTAGTAATGAGCAGTTCTTC,15,TRBV10-3,TRBJ2-1,NA,NA
CASPSGGVGTDTQYF,TGTGCCAGCCCCTCCGGGGGCGTGGGCACAGATACGCAGTATTTT,15,TRBV6-1,TRBJ2-3,few,NA
CASSPGYGDGWGGYTF,TGCGCCAGCAGCCCGGGCTACGGGGACGGCTGGGGTGGCTACACCTTC,16,TRBV4-3,TRBJ1-2,few,NA
CASSLLAGAFQETQYF,TGTGCCAGCAGTTTACTAGCGGGGGCATTCCAAGAGACCCAGTACTTC,16,TRBV28,TRBJ2-5,NA,TRBD2
CASSQNSGQHGYTF,TGCGCCAGCAGCCAGAACTCGGGACAGCATGGCTACACCTTC,14,TRBV4-1,TRBJ1-2,few,TRBD1
CASSQDPFLGQATSEQYF,TGCGCCAGCAGCCAAGATCCTTTCTTGGGACAGGCGACCTCCGAGCAGTACTTC,18,TRBV4-1,TRBJ2-7,few,TRBD1
CASSEAAYTALGTDYMNTEAFF,TGTGCCAGCAGTGAAGCTGCTTATACCGCCCTCGGGACGGACTACATGAACACTGAAGCTTTCTTT,22,TRBV6-1,TRBJ1-1,NA,NA
CASSPGSGAYHEQYF,TGTGCCAGCAGCCCCGGTTCAGGGGCTTACCACGAGCAGTACTTC,15,TRBV7-2,TRBJ2-7,many,NA
CASSTGGAGTGELYEQYF,TGTGCCAGTAGTACCGGCGGGGCGGGGACAGGGGAGCTTTACGAGCAGTACTTC,18,TRBV19,TRBJ2-7,once,TRBD1
CASSQDPSGAYEQYF,TGTGCCAGCAGCCAAGACCCTAGCGGGGCTTACGAGCAGTACTTC,15,TRBV4-2,TRBJ2-7,NA,TRBD2
CASSSGSGNQPQHF,TGTGCCAGCAGTTCCGGGAGCGGGAATCAGCCCCAGCATTTT,14,TRBV27,TRBJ1-5,few,NA
CASSEKGTSWPDTQYF,TGTGCCAGCAGCGAGAAGGGGACTAGCTGGCCGGATACGCAGTATTTT,16,TRBV6-6,TRBJ2-3,many,TRBD2
CASSLAPGWNTEAFF,TGCGCCAGCAGCCTCGCACCAGGTTGGAACACTGAAGCTTTCTTT,15,TRBV5-1,TRBJ1-1,NA,NA
CATSDSLDEQYF,TGTGCCACCAGTGATTCCCTGGACGAGCAGTACTTC,12,TRBV24-1,TRBJ2-7,few,NA
CASSLTGGLSTEAFF,TGTGCCAGCAGTTTGACAGGGGGCCTGAGCACTGAAGCTTTCTTT,15,TRBV27,TRBJ1-1,NA,TRBD1
CASSRGEQYF,TGTGCCAGCAGCAGGGGCGAGCAGTACTTC,10,TRBV25-1,TRBJ2-7,NA,NA
CASSIATGAYEQYF,TGTGCCAGTAGTATAGCAACAGGGGCCTACGAGCAGTACTTC,14,TRBV19,TRBJ2-7,NA,TRBD1
CASSPPSGNHNEQFF,TGTGCCAGCAGTCCCCCTAGCGGGAACCACAATGAGCAGTTCTTC,15,TRBV27,TRBJ2-1,NA,TRBD2
CASSEQATNEKLFF,TGTGCCAGCAGTGAGCAGGCAACTAATGAAAAACTGTTTTTT,14,TRBV11-2,TRBJ1-4,many,NA
CASSLSGSYNEQFF,TGTGCCAGCAGCTTGTCGGGCTCCTACAATGAGCAGTTCTTC,14,TRBV5-5,TRBJ2-1,few,NA
CASSPGVQETQYF,TGCGCCAGCAGCCCGGGGGTTCAAGAGACCCAGTACTTC,13,TRBV5-1,TRBJ2-5,few,NA
CASRGQGYEQFF,TGTGCCAGCAGGGGACAGGGATATGAGCAGTTCTTC,12,TRBV11-1,TRBJ2-1,few,TRBD1
CASSFDSLTAFF,TGTGCCAGCAGCTTCGACTCCCTTACGGCTTTCTTT,12,TRBV7-2,TRBJ1-1,few,NA
CASSLGRGDPEEQYF,TGTGCCAGCAGCTTAGGCAGGGGGGACCCTGAGGAGCAGTACTTC,15,TRBV7-6,TRBJ2-7,NA,NA
CSARAPGLSYEQYF,TGCAGTGCGAGAGCACCGGGCCTTTCCTACGAGCAGTACTTC,14,TRBV20-1,TRBJ2-7,once,NA
CASSLVNYNEQFF,TGTGCCAGCAGTTTAGTAAACTACAATGAGCAGTTCTTC,13,TRBV12-3/TRBV12-4,TRBJ2-1,NA,NA
CSVDLQGAEAFF,TGCAGCGTTGACTTACAGGGCGCTGAAGCTTTCTTT,12,TRBV29-1,TRBJ1-1,many,NA
CASSPTQRGLGETQYF,TGTGCCAGCAGCCCTACGCAGCGGGGGCTAGGAGAGACCCAGTACTTC,16,TRBV11-1,TRBJ2-5,NA,TRBD2
CASTGGPNTEAFF,TGTGCCAGCACTGGCGGCCCGAACACTGAAGCTTTCTTT,13,TRBV7-6,TRBJ1-1,NA,NA
CASSKSNGTETKDEQFF,TGCGCCAGCAGCAAATCTAACGGGACAGAGACGAAAGATGAGCAGTTCTTC,17,TRBV5-1,TRBJ2-1,once,TRBD1
CASSLRGVPGETQYF,TGTGCCAGCAGCTTAAGAGGGGTACCAGGGGAGACCCAGTACTTC,15,TRBV7-2,TRBJ2-5,few,NA
CASSHNRKNTEAFF,TGTGCCAGCAGCCACAACAGGAAGAACACTGAAGCTTTCTTT,14,TRBV5-5,TRBJ1-1,NA,NA
CASSLDGIRGQYF,TGTGCCAGCAGCTTAGATGGGATTCGGGGGCAGTATTTT,13,TRBV7-6,TRBJ2-3,many,NA
CASSLVGGPTDTQYF,TGTGCCAGCAGCTTAGTCGGGGGACCCACAGATACGCAGTATTTT,15,TRBV7-2,TRBJ2-3,few,NA
CASSFGAGETQYF,TGTGCCAGCAGCTTCGGGGCGGGGGAGACCCAGTACTTC,13,TRBV7-9,TRBJ2-5,few,NA
CASSSRRGYTDTQYF,TGTGCCAGCAGTTCCCGGAGGGGATACACAGATACGCAGTATTTT,15,TRBV27,TRBJ2-3,few,NA
CASSLSGDEQFF,TGTGCCAGCAGTTTATCGGGGGATGAGCAGTTCTTC,12,TRBV27,TRBJ2-1,NA,NA
CASSLVRVGETQYF,TGTGCCAGCAGCTTAGTTCGGGTCGGGGAGACCCAGTACTTC,14,TRBV7-9,TRBJ2-5,few,NA
CASSPSTSGGNSYNEQFF,TGTGCCAGCAGCCCCTCAACTAGCGGGGGTAACTCCTACAATGAGCAGTTCTTC,18,TRBV7-4,TRBJ2-1,NA,TRBD2
CASSLGRAGNTIYF,TGTGCCAGCAGCTTAGGCCGGGCTGGAAACACCATATATTTT,14,TRBV7-8,TRBJ1-3,NA,NA
CASSMKPRDYGYTF,TGTGCCAGTAGTATGAAGCCCAGAGACTATGGCTACACCTTC,14,TRBV19,TRBJ1-2,few,NA
CASSQDQGGWSNEQFF,TGTGCCAGCAGCCAAGATCAAGGGGGCTGGTCTAATGAGCAGTTCTTC,16,TRBV14,TRBJ2-1,NA,TRBD1
CASSPWGGMTSGNTIYF,TGTGCCAGCTCACCGTGGGGAGGAATGACCTCTGGAAACACCATATATTTT,17,TRBV18,TRBJ1-3,many,NA
CASSSNRGLPDEQYF,TGTGCCAGCAGCTCCAACAGGGGCCTCCCCGACGAGCAGTACTTC,15,TRBV7-9,TRBJ2-7,NA,TRBD1
CASSLWTGGNQPQHF,TGCGCCAGCAGCCTATGGACAGGAGGGAATCAGCCCCAGCATTTT,15,TRBV4-3,TRBJ1-5,few,TRBD1
CASRRASDTQYF,TGTGCCAGCAGACGGGCCTCTGATACGCAGTATTTT,12,TRBV12-3/TRBV12-4,TRBJ2-3,many,NA
CASSDTMGQVEAFF,TGTGCCAGTAGTGACACCATGGGACAGGTGGAAGCTTTCTTT,14,TRBV19,TRBJ1-1,NA,TRBD1
CASSTTGYYQPQHF,TGTGCCAGTAGTACGACAGGCTACTATCAGCCCCAGCATTTT,14,TRBV19,TRBJ1-5,once,NA
CASSLGQESNQPQHF,TGTGCCAGTAGTCTGGGACAGGAGTCAAATCAGCCCCAGCATTTT,15,TRBV19,TRBJ1-5,few,TRBD1